Presented here are 27 T cell receptor beta chains from one specimen sequenced in a study of blood T cells in healthy people across ages. PCR was performed a second time for about 6 to 11 cycles using a sample-barcoded 5' primer and a J-beta primer mix. TCRdb recomputed calls from the 5' RACE reads with MiXCR, one row per CDR3 protein. The table shows approximately 690,000 distinct CDR3 sequences, with approximately 59% occurring only once. The sequenced material came from blood. The origin of the receptors is a man aged 55-75 years in good health.

The chain combines TRBV6-1 with TRBJ2-5; the match to TRBD2 covers 9 bases. This CDR3 is 15 amino acids long. Germline loops: CDR1 MNHNS, CDR2 SASEGT. The junction had 4 bases not matched to a gene; V was cut back by 4 bases and J by 1 base. The CDR3, as DNA: TGTGCCAGCAGTGGCGGAGCGGGGGGCCAAGAGACCCAGTACTTC. Amino acids: CASSGGAGGQETQYF.

The DNA for the CDR3 is TGTGCCAGCAGCCATCCAGGACAGCGGCGAACTGAAGCTTTCTTT. Protein product: CASSHPGQRRTEAFF. The chain is built from TRBV4-2 and TRBJ1-1, with D perhaps TRBD1 (6 bases). The V and J ends lost 3 bases and 5 bases respectively, with 16 bases between them. There are 15 residues in the CDR3. CDR1 LGHNA and CDR2 YNFKEQ come from the germline V gene.

The rearrangement links TRBV5-5 to TRBJ2-7, with 9 bases fitting TRBD1. The germline V gene has CDR1 SGHKS and CDR2 YYEKEE (reference sequence). There are 13 residues in the CDR3. Germline trimming cut 4 bases from V and 5 bases from J; bases unmatched to any gene: 4. The CDR3 protein is CASSTTGGNEQYF. Here the CDR3 DNA reads TGTGCCAGCAGCACAACAGGGGGCAACGAGCAGTACTTC.

There are a few counts of this clonotype. The V gene is TRBV18, the J gene TRBJ2-7; 9 bases align to TRBD1. V dropped 2 bases and J dropped 5; count of bases not matched to a gene: 4. CDR3 length: 14 residues. Per the germline V gene, CDR1 is KGHSH and CDR2 is LQKENI. Here the CDR3 reads CASSPVDRGHEQYF. The CDR3 nucleotides are TGTGCCAGCTCACCAGTGGACAGGGGCCACGAGCAGTACTTC.

This rearrangement joins TRBV19 to TRBJ1-1; unclear D gene. CDR1 is LNHDA, CDR2 SQIVND, per germline (reference sequence). Trimming left V 5 bases short and J 9 bases short, with 13 bases between. This CDR3 spans 12 amino acids. CDR3 amino acids: CASSSYFQQAFF. CDR3 nucleotides: TGTGCCAGTAGTTCTTACTTTCAACAAGCTTTCTTT.

The sample holds one count of this clonotype. The chain employs TRBV28 and TRBJ2-7; TRBD2 aligns across 8 bases. Losses at the gene ends were 6 bases for V and 0 bases for J; bases not matched to a gene: 10. The germline CDR1 and CDR2 sequences are MDHEN and SYDVKM. The CDR3 runs 16 residues. The CDR3 loop reads CASRRGLADSSYEQYF. CDR3 DNA sequence: TGTGCCAGCAGACGTGGACTAGCCGATAGCTCCTACGAGCAGTACTTC.

The chain combines TRBV7-2 with TRBJ1-5; perhaps TRBD1 as D (5 bases). Trimming took off 8 bases at V and 3 bases at J, with 14 bases between the two ends. CDR3 length: 14 residues. The germline gives CDR1 SGHTA, CDR2 FQGNSA. This CDR3 is CASAQEADNQPQHF. The CDR3, as DNA: TGTGCCAGCGCACAGGAAGCCGACAATCAGCCCCAGCATTTT.

The gene calls are TRBV4-1 and TRBJ2-4; D may match TRBD1 or TRBD2 (6 bases each). Judging by the DNA end, TRBJ2-5 fits better; the J call may be wrong. The CDR3 contains 19 residues. CDR1 is MGHRA and CDR2 is YSYEKL in the germline V gene. The DNA of the CDR3 is TGCGCCAGCAGCCAAGAAGCGGACAGTGGGAGGTCCACCGGGGAGACCCAGTACTTC. Translation gives CASSQEADSGRSTGETQYF.

About this clonotype: Sequence at one end of the junction differs from germline and may be a read error. The V and J genes are TRBV14 and TRBJ2-3; TRBD2 is a possible D gene (5 bases). This CDR3 comprises 17 residues. The V gene's germline CDR1 is SGHDN and CDR2 FVKESK. CDR3 sequence: CASSQDISPGYSYEQYF. DNA for the CDR3: TGTGCCAGCAGCCAAGATATTTCTCCGGGGTACTCCTACGAGCAGTACTTT.

This clonotype showed up just a few times. V usage is TRBV12-3 or TRBV12-4 and J usage is TRBJ2-7; D gene ambiguous. Trimming left V 6 bases short and J 3 bases short, with 9 bases between. CDR3 size: 12 residues. DNA of the CDR3: TGTGCCAGCAGCCCCAGTCACTACGAGCAGTACTTC. Protein product: CASSPSHYEQYF.

This clonotype occurred once. The rearrangement joins TRBV9 to TRBJ1-2; D perhaps matches TRBD1 (6 bases). The CDR3 has 15 residues. Trimming took off 1 base at V and 7 bases at J, with 17 bases between the two ends. Germline CDR1 reads SGDLS; CDR2 reads YYNGEE. The CDR3 here is CASSVSYSGEGGYTF. In nucleotides, the CDR3 is TGTGCCAGCAGCGTATCATACTCAGGGGAAGGTGGCTACACCTTC.

This clonotype was picked up many times. J is TRBJ2-6 and V is TRBV29-1; D unclear. Germline V CDR1 and CDR2: SQVTM, ANQGSEA. This CDR3 comprises 14 residues. V was cut by 3 bases and J by 0 bases, with 6 bases left in between. CDR3 loop: CSVDISSGANVLTF. Written as DNA, the CDR3 is TGCAGCGTTGATATCAGCTCTGGGGCCAACGTCCTGACTTTC.

This clonotype has more than one count but fewer than ten. The rearrangement uses TRBV19 and TRBJ1-1; no firm D call. Germline V gene data show CDR1 as LNHDA and CDR2 as SQIVND (reference sequence). V was shortened by 3 bases and J by 1 base, with 12 bases between the two germline ends. CDR3 length: 15 amino acids. The CDR3 here is CASSMVVRTNTEAFF. Here the CDR3 DNA reads TGTGCCAGTAGTATGGTGGTCAGGACGAACACTGAAGCTTTCTTT.

This sequence joins TRBV20-1 and TRBJ2-7; 8 nucleotides match TRBD2. Germline trimming cut 3 bases from V and 7 bases from J; bases unmatched to any gene: 11. CDR3 length equals 14 residues. Germline V gene data show CDR1 as DFQATT and CDR2 as SNEGSKA (reference sequence). CDR3: CSARGGGTYNEQYF. CDR3 nucleotides: TGCAGTGCTAGGGGCGGGGGGACCTACAATGAGCAGTACTTC.

V usage is TRBV27 and J usage is TRBJ2-5; 15 nucleotides align to TRBD2. The DNA end is more similar to TRBJ2-7, so the J call may be wrong. The CDR3 contains 15 residues. Germline values: CDR1 MNHEY, CDR2 SMNVEV (reference sequence). CDR3 region: CASSPQGLAGGEQYF. The CDR3, as DNA: TGTGCCAGCAGTCCCCAGGGACTAGCGGGGGGCGAGCAGTACTTC.

The chain employs TRBV6-5 and TRBJ2-5; TRBD1 agrees at 7 bases. The J call may not be correct, given that the DNA end is closer to TRBJ2-7. There are 15 residues in the CDR3. Germline V CDR1 and CDR2: MNHEY, SVGAGI. The CDR3 loop reads CASKASRGSGREQYF. CDR3 nucleotide sequence: TGTGCCAGTAAGGCCTCCAGGGGGTCGGGACGCGAGCAGTACTTC.

The V and J genes are TRBV9 and TRBJ2-1, with 9 bases matching TRBD2. The CDR3 totals 17 residues. The V and J ends lost 0 bases and 9 bases, in that order; junction bases with no gene match: 13. In germline, CDR1 is SGDLS, CDR2 YYNGEE. The CDR3 spells CASSVATGAGGPSEQFF. The CDR3 DNA follows: TGTGCCAGCAGCGTAGCTACTGGGGCGGGGGGGCCGAGTGAGCAGTTCTTC.

The gene calls are TRBV12-3 or TRBV12-4 and TRBJ2-1; D may match TRBD1 or TRBD2 (6 bases each). CDR3 length: 15 residues. V was shortened by 7 bases and J by 10 bases, with 23 bases between the two germline ends. The CDR3 loop is CASTLRGNERAEQFF. The CDR3 DNA reads as TGTGCCAGCACTCTCAGGGGAAACGAGCGGGCCGAGCAGTTCTTC.

This rearrangement joins TRBV7-2 to TRBJ2-5, with D uncertain. V gave up 0 bases and J gave up 7 bases, with 9 bases separating them. The CDR3 runs to 13 residues. Germline CDR1 and CDR2: SGHTA and FQGNSA. The CDR3 region has the DNA TGTGCCAGCAGCTTAGCGGTCGCCGGGACCCAGTACTTC. Translation gives CASSLAVAGTQYF.

V is TRBV5-1 and J is TRBJ1-2, with no clear D. Deletions cut 0 bases from V and 3 bases from J, with 12 bases between. Germline V CDR1 and CDR2: SGHRS, YFSETQ. There are 15 residues in the CDR3. The CDR3 DNA reads as TGCGCCAGCAGCTTGGCACCTGGCCAGCACTATGGCTACACCTTC. Translating gives CASSLAPGQHYGYTF. Full variable domain (rest looked up from reference TRBV5-1 and TRBJ1-2): KAGVTQTPRYLIKTRGQQVTLSCSPISGHRSVSWYQQTPGQGLQFLFEYFSETQRNKGNFPGRFSGRQFSNSRSEMNVSTLELGDSALYLCASSLAPGQHYGYTFGSGTRLTVV.

The V gene is TRBV9, the J gene TRBJ2-3; possible D gene TRBD2, 7 bases. Trimming shortened V by 6 bases and J by 4 bases, and 24 bases separated the two germline ends. CDR3 length equals 17 residues. Germline CDR1 SGDLS, CDR2 YYNGEE. The CDR3 DNA reads TGTGCCAGCACGACCGGGGGGCTTGAGGAGCTACCAGATACGCAGTATTTT. Translated, it gives CASTTGGLEELPDTQYF.

The chain recombines TRBV6-2 or TRBV6-3 with TRBJ2-1; D is undetermined. Trimming took 2 bases from V and 6 from J, leaving 8 bases between them. There are 13 residues in the CDR3. Germline CDR1 reads MNHEY; CDR2 reads SVGEGT. The CDR3 protein is CASSYVSVNEQFF. In nucleotides, the CDR3 is TGTGCCAGCAGTTACGTGTCAGTCAATGAGCAGTTCTTC.

The rearrangement joins TRBV3-1 to TRBJ2-7; 8 positions match TRBD1. This CDR3 is 16 amino acids long. J was trimmed by 2 bases and V by 0 bases; bases with no gene match: 6. Germline CDR1 reads LGHDT; CDR2 reads YNNKEL (reference sequence). The CDR3 nucleotides are TGTGCCAGCAGCCAAGATTACGGGACAGGAGCCTACGAGCAGTACTTC. Translating gives CASSQDYGTGAYEQYF.

This clonotype has just a few counts. V is TRBV6-5 and J is TRBJ2-7; tentatively, D is TRBD1 or TRBD2 (6 bases each). The ends were cut back, 11 bases at V and 3 bases at J, with 20 bases in the middle. This CDR3 contains 14 residues. CDR1 MNHEY and CDR2 SVGAGI come from the germline V gene. CDR3 in amino acids: CASRRGRGLYEQYF. The CDR3 DNA sequence: TGTGCCTCACGGCGGGGCCGGGGGCTCTACGAGCAGTACTTC.

This clonotype was counted between two and nine times. The chain is built from TRBV25-1 and TRBJ1-5, with a weak D call TRBD1 (6 bases). The V gene's germline CDR1 is MGHDK and CDR2 SYGVNS. The CDR3 has 15 residues. The V gene lost 8 bases and the J gene lost 0 bases, with 14 bases spanning the gap. This CDR3 is CASSSDRYSNQPQHF. For the CDR3, the DNA is TGTGCCAGCTCTTCGGACAGATATAGCAATCAGCCCCAGCATTTT.

This clonotype was detected many times. The chain combines TRBV29-1 with TRBJ2-3, with D perhaps matching TRBD2 (5 bases). V shed 7 bases and J shed 5 bases, with 16 bases lying between them. Germline V lookup: CDR1 SQVTM, CDR2 ANQGSEA. This CDR3 region has 13 residues. CDR3 region: CSGEREKGDTQYF. Here the CDR3 DNA reads TGCAGCGGCGAGAGGGAAAAAGGAGATACGCAGTATTTT.

V usage is TRBV7-2 and J usage is TRBJ1-5; no definite D call. The V end was cut by 5 bases, the J end by 0 bases, with 11 bases between. CDR3 length: 15 residues. The germline CDR1 and CDR2 sequences are SGHTA and FQGNSA. CDR3 in amino acids: CASSAQSGSNQPQHF. CDR3 sequence (DNA): TGTGCCAGCAGCGCACAGTCGGGTAGCAATCAGCCCCAGCATTTT. Full variable domain (remainder filled in from reference TRBV7-2 and TRBJ1-5): GAGVSQSPSNKVTEKGKDVELRCDPISGHTALYWYRQSLGQGLEFLIYFQGNSAPDKSGLPSDRFSAERTGGSVSTLTIQRTQQEDSAVYLCASSAQSGSNQPQHFGDGTRLSIL.